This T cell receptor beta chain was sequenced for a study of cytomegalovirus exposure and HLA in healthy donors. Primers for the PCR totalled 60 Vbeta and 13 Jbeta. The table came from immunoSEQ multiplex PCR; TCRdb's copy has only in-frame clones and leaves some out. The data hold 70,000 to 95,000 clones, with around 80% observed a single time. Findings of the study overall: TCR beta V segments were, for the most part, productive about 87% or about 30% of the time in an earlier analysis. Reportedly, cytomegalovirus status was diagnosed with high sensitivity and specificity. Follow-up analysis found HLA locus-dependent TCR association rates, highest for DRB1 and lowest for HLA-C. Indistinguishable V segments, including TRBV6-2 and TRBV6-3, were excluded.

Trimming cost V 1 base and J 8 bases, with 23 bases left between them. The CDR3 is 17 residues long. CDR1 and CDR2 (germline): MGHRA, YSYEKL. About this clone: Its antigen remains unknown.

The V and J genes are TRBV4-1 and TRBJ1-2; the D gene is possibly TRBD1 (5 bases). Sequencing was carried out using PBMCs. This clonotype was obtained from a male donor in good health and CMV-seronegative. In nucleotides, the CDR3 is TGCGCCAGCAGCCAAGCCCCTCGGCGAACAGGACGAAACGGCTACACCTTC. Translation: CASSQAPRRTGRNGYTF.